The 21 T cell receptor beta chains presented below share a single source sample, sequenced in a study of OX40 agonist ivuxolimab in advanced cancers. Repertoires were generated with immunoSEQ multiplex PCR, while TCRdb's copy carries only in-frame clones and drops some. The sample shows 77,000 or so clones, about 85% of them seen only once. The sample here was CD4+ or CD8+ T cells sorted from blood, taken in a trial of the OX40 agonist ivuxolimab. Receptor source: an adult with an advanced solid tumor such as melanoma, head and neck, liver or kidney cancer.

This CDR3 reads CAISGTAKNFYEQYF. The CDR3, as DNA: TGTGCCATCAGTGGGACGGCTAAAAATTTCTACGAGCAGTACTTC. J is TRBJ2-7 and V is TRBV10-3; D remains unclear. V lost 4 bases and J lost 3, with 16 bases in between. Germline V gene lookup returns CDR1 ENHRY and CDR2 SYGVKD. This CDR3 spans 15 amino acids.

The chain carries TRBV19 and TRBJ2-1; 15 positions match TRBD2. V shed 4 bases and J 7 bases; nucleotides not matched to a gene: 5. CDR1 is LNHDA and CDR2 is SQIVND in the germline V gene (reference sequence). The CDR3 is 16 residues long. CDR3: CASSSPGLAGGNEQFF. CDR3 sequence (DNA): TGTGCCAGTAGTAGCCCCGGACTAGCGGGGGGGAATGAGCAGTTCTTC. Full variable domain (rest looked up from reference TRBV19 and TRBJ2-1): DGGITQSPKYLFRKEGQNVTLSCEQNLNHDAMYWYRQDPGQGLRLIYYSQIVNDFQKGDIAEGYSVSREKKESFPLTVTSAQKNPTAFYLCASSSPGLAGGNEQFFGPGTRLTVL.

V is TRBV6-5 and J is TRBJ1-5; D remains unclear. Trimming removed 7 bases at V and 2 bases at J, with 9 bases between. This CDR3 comprises 13 residues. Germline V gives CDR1 MNHEY, CDR2 SVGAGI. The CDR3 sequence is CASTSPGNQPQHF. The CDR3 DNA reads as TGTGCCAGCACCTCCCCGGGCAATCAGCCCCAGCATTTT.

This chain links TRBV5-1 with TRBJ2-1; maybe TRBD1 (5 bases). CDR1 SGHRS and CDR2 YFSETQ come from the germline V gene. CDR3 length equals 15 residues. Trimming left V 1 base short and J 10 bases short, with 18 bases between. The CDR3, as DNA: TGCGCCAGCAGCTTGACACAGGAACTCTTCTACGAGCAGTTCTTC. Protein sequence: CASSLTQELFYEQFF.

The chain couples TRBV10-3 to TRBJ1-2, with D possibly being TRBD1 (6 bases). The CDR3 extends over 14 amino acids. In germline, CDR1 is ENHRY, CDR2 SYGVKD. V shed 3 bases and J shed 8 bases, with 16 bases lying between them. The CDR3: CAISERWGARGYTF. In DNA form, the CDR3 reads TGTGCCATCAGTGAACGATGGGGGGCGCGGGGCTACACCTTC.

The V and J genes are TRBV18 and TRBJ2-1, with TRBD1 matching 11 bases. CDR1 is KGHSH, CDR2 LQKENI, per germline. V gave up 2 bases and J gave up 9 bases; unmatched junction bases: 9. The CDR3 is 16 amino acids. The CDR3 reads CASSPSVGQGAGEQFF. The CDR3 DNA reads TGTGCCAGCTCACCATCGGTCGGACAGGGGGCAGGTGAGCAGTTCTTC.

The chain carries TRBV6-1 and TRBJ1-1; D gene ambiguous. V lost 4 bases to trimming and J lost 4 bases, with 7 bases between them. Germline V gives CDR1 MNHNS, CDR2 SASEGT. The CDR3 sequence is 12 residues long. The CDR3 coding sequence is TGTGCCAGCAGTGGACGGACCACTGAAGCTTTCTTT. It codes for CASSGRTTEAFF.

By sample share, this clone is medium-sized. The V call is TRBV4-1, the J call TRBJ1-4; D ambiguous. V was trimmed by 0 bases and J by 7 bases, leaving 18 bases between them. From germline, CDR1 is MGHRA and CDR2 YSYEKL. This CDR3 comprises 17 residues. The DNA of the CDR3 is TGCGCCAGCAGCCAAGATGCTATGGGATTACCTCGTGAAAAACTGTTTTTT. Amino acids: CASSQDAMGLPREKLFF.

V is TRBV5-4 and J is TRBJ2-3; 9 nucleotides align to TRBD1. The CDR3 runs 16 residues. The J segment lost 0 bases and the V segment lost 4 bases, leaving 6 bases of the junction unmatched. CDR1 is SGHNT, CDR2 YYREEE, per germline (reference sequence). CDR3 loop: CASSLTGQGSTDTQYF. DNA of the CDR3: TGTGCCAGCAGCCTAACGGGACAGGGCAGCACAGATACGCAGTATTTT. Together with reference TRBV5-4 and TRBJ2-3, the CDR3 gives the full variable domain: ETGVTQSPTHLIKTRGQQVTLRCSSQSGHNTVSWYQQALGQGPQFIFQYYREEENGRGNFPPRFSGLQFPNYSSELNVNALELDDSALYLCASSLTGQGSTDTQYFGPGTRLTVL.

This sequence joins TRBV19 and TRBJ2-5; no clear D. The V gene lost 0 bases and the J gene lost 7 bases, with 21 bases spanning the gap. The germline V gene encodes CDR1 LNHDA and CDR2 SQIVND (reference sequence). CDR3 size: 17 residues. CDR3 DNA sequence: TGTGCCAGTAGTATAGAGGGCGCGGAAACGGGCTCAGCGACCCAGTACTTC. Protein sequence: CASSIEGAETGSATQYF.

This clone came up once. CDR3 protein: CASSDVLASFSYEQYF. The CDR3 coding sequence is TGTGCCAGCAGCGACGTCCTAGCTTCCTTCTCCTACGAGCAGTACTTC. The chain is built from TRBV7-9 and TRBJ2-7; TRBD2 is a possible D gene (5 bases). V lost 5 bases, J lost 0 bases, and 17 bases lay in between. The CDR3 consists of 16 residues. The germline CDR1 and CDR2 sequences are SEHNR and FQNEAQ (reference sequence). Filled out from reference TRBV7-9 and TRBJ2-7, the complete variable domain reads DTGVSQNPRHKITKRGQNVTFRCDPISEHNRLYWYRQTLGQGPEFLTYFQNEAQLEKSRLLSDRFSAERPKGSFSTLEIQRTEQGDSAMYLCASSDVLASFSYEQYFGPGTRLTVT.

The rearrangement links TRBV13 to TRBJ2-3; D is possibly TRBD1 (5 bases). CDR3 length: 15 amino acids. V shed 5 bases and J shed 2 bases, with 14 bases lying between them. Per the germline V gene, CDR1 is PRHDT and CDR2 is FYEKMQ (reference sequence). The DNA of the CDR3 is TGTGCCAGCAGCCCCCGACAGATATCCACAGATACGCAGTATTTT. Its protein product is CASSPRQISTDTQYF.

This chain uses TRBV7-2 with TRBJ2-5; D is ambiguous. The V and J ends lost 2 bases and 5 bases respectively, with 3 bases between them. Germline V gene lookup returns CDR1 SGHTA and CDR2 FQGNSA. The CDR3 totals 11 residues. The CDR3 spells CASSLIETQYF. The CDR3 DNA reads as TGTGCCAGCAGCTTAATCGAGACCCAGTACTTC.

The chain recombines TRBV6-1 with TRBJ2-5; D remains unclear. The V and J ends lost 7 bases and 4 bases respectively, with 13 bases between them. Germline V gene data show CDR1 as MNHNS and CDR2 as SASEGT. The CDR3 covers 13 residues. In DNA form, the CDR3 reads TGTGCCAGCACCCCCGCCCCTGTAGAGACCCAGTACTTC. Protein: CASTPAPVETQYF.

The chain uses TRBV4-2 and TRBJ1-4, with a possible D match to TRBD1 (6 bases). V lost 1 base and J 8 bases, leaving 14 bases between the germline ends. CDR1 LGHNA and CDR2 YNFKEQ come from the germline V gene. This CDR3 contains 15 residues. CDR3 amino acids: CASSQVTGREEKLFF. In DNA form, the CDR3 reads TGTGCCAGCAGCCAAGTAACAGGGAGAGAAGAAAAACTGTTTTTT.

The V and J genes are TRBV5-1 and TRBJ1-3, with 10 positions matching TRBD1. The ends lost 4 bases at V and 3 bases at J; junction bases unmatched: 4. The CDR3 contains 15 residues. Germline V gene lookup returns CDR1 SGHRS and CDR2 YFSETQ. This CDR3 reads CASSVGQGDGNTIYF. The CDR3, as DNA: TGCGCCAGCAGCGTAGGACAGGGGGATGGAAACACCATATATTTT.

The V gene is TRBV7-9, the J gene TRBJ2-5; perhaps TRBD2 as D (6 bases). V was cut by 1 base and J by 9 bases, with 12 bases left in between. The germline V gene has CDR1 SEHNR and CDR2 FQNEAQ (reference sequence). The CDR3 spans 13 residues. The CDR3 loop is CASSLEGPGAQYF. The CDR3 coding sequence is TGTGCCAGCAGCTTAGAAGGGCCGGGGGCCCAGTACTTC.

The chain uses TRBV6-1 and TRBJ2-7; TRBD1 or TRBD2 may be the D gene (5 bases each). CDR1 is MNHNS, CDR2 SASEGT, per germline. Trimming stripped 8 bases from V and 4 bases from J, with 9 bases between. CDR3 length: 11 amino acids. The CDR3, as DNA: TGTGCCAGCGGGGACGGGTACGAGCAGTACTTC. This gives the protein CASGDGYEQYF.

The chain combines TRBV10-1 with TRBJ1-1, with a possible D match to TRBD1 (5 bases). The CDR3 totals 17 residues. Looked up from germline, CDR1 is WNHNN and CDR2 is SYGVQD (reference sequence). The ends were cut back, 0 bases at V and 2 bases at J, with 16 bases in the middle. This CDR3 is CASSESGIRDGNTEAFF. In DNA form, the CDR3 reads TGCGCCAGCAGTGAGTCAGGTATTAGGGACGGAAACACTGAAGCTTTCTTT.

CDR3 DNA sequence: TGTGCCACCAGCAGAGTACCGGGACAGGGGGCTTTGGAGACCCAGTACTTC. Translated: CATSRVPGQGALETQYF. J is TRBJ2-5 and V is TRBV15; TRBD1 matches at 12 bases. This CDR3 region has 17 residues. Germline values: CDR1 LNHNV, CDR2 YYDKDF (reference sequence). Trimming took 1 base from V and 5 from J; bases not matched to a gene: 8.

This chain connects TRBV19 to TRBJ1-5; a weak D match, TRBD1 (5 bases). The CDR3 is 16 residues long. The V and J ends lost 5 bases and 2 bases respectively, with 16 bases between them. The germline V gene encodes CDR1 LNHDA and CDR2 SQIVND (reference sequence). CDR3 loop: CASSGQGVLGNQPQHF. CDR3 DNA sequence: TGTGCCAGTAGTGGGCAAGGGGTGTTGGGCAATCAGCCCCAGCATTTT.